These 8 T cell receptor beta chains originate from one sample sequenced in a study of T cells in Graves' hyperthyroidism and ophthalmopathy. The source material, RNA transcripts, was used to amplify TCR beta CDR3 regions. Carried out on the TCR CDR3, a first-round RT-PCR used the HTBI primer set. TCRdb reprocessed the multiplex PCR reads via MiXCR and lists one record per CDR3 protein. The sample lists about 96,000 distinct CDR3 sequences; over 50% were seen once. Sequencing used blood. The receptors were gathered from a woman aged 35 to 49 with Graves' hyperthyroidism.

There are many counts of this clonotype. The CDR3 loop is CSPSDTHNTEAFF. The CDR3 nucleotides are TGCAGTCCGTCCGACACGCACAACACTGAAGCTTTCTTT. The chain combines TRBV20-1 with TRBJ1-1; D ambiguous. Trimming removed 8 bases at V and 2 bases at J, with 15 bases between. Germline V gives CDR1 DFQATT, CDR2 SNEGSKA (reference sequence). The CDR3 runs 13 residues.

A remark on this clonotype: A read error may be the cause here, since a much bigger clone is one base away. V gene TRBV5-1 combines with J gene TRBJ2-7, with D maybe TRBD2 (6 bases). Germline CDR1 SGHRS, CDR2 YFSETQ. The CDR3 is 15 residues long. V lost 9 bases to trimming and J lost 3 bases, with 22 bases between them. Here the CDR3 DNA reads TGCGCCAACAGGTTCTGGGGGGTAGGTCACTACGAGCAGTACTTC. Protein sequence: CANRFWGVGHYEQYF.

This chain joins TRBV20-1 and TRBJ2-5, with D possibly being TRBD1 (5 bases). CDR1 DFQATT and CDR2 SNEGSKA come from the germline V gene (reference sequence). The CDR3 totals 10 residues. The V end lost 6 bases, the J end lost 5 bases, and 7 bases lay between the germline ends. The CDR3 spells CSAQDETQYF. CDR3 nucleotides: TGCAGTGCACAGGACGAGACCCAGTACTTC.

The genes are TRBV7-3 and TRBJ2-5, with 8 bases aligning to TRBD2. The trim removed 2 bases at V and 5 bases at J, leaving 13 bases unmatched. Germline CDR1 SGHTA, CDR2 FQGTGA. This CDR3 contains 17 residues. This CDR3 reads CASSLGGSGSIGETQYF. CDR3 in DNA: TGTGCCAGCAGCTTAGGGGGGAGCGGGAGCATTGGTGAGACCCAGTACTTC. Full variable domain (missing parts from reference TRBV7-3 and TRBJ2-5): GAGVSQTPSNKVTEKGKYVELRCDPISGHTALYWYRQSLGQGPEFLIYFQGTGAADDSGLPNDRFFAVRPEGSVSTLKIQRTERGDSAVYLCASSLGGSGSIGETQYFGPGTRLLVL.

The chain carries TRBV10-3 and TRBJ2-7; 11 bases line up with TRBD2. This CDR3 has 15 amino acids. The J segment lost 4 bases and the V segment lost 3 bases, leaving 5 bases of the junction unmatched. The V gene's germline CDR1 is ENHRY and CDR2 SYGVKD. CDR3 in amino acids: CAISESGTSGYEQYF. CDR3 DNA: TGTGCCATCAGTGAATCAGGGACTAGCGGATACGAGCAGTACTTC.

This clonotype was found many times. The junction differs from germline at one of its ends, possibly a read error. This chain uses TRBV5-1 with TRBJ1-2, with D possibly TRBD1 on 6 matching bases. The CDR3 contains 16 residues. Germline lookup yields CDR1 SGHRS and CDR2 YFSETQ. The CDR3 DNA sequence: TGCTCCAGCAGCTTGGTCTCCGGGGGCGGGAACTATGGCTACACCTTC. The encoded protein is CSSSLVSGGGNYGYTF. Looking up the rest from reference TRBV5-1 and TRBJ1-2 gives the full variable domain: KAGVTQTPRYLIKTRGQQVTLSCSPISGHRSVSWYQQTPGQGLQFLFEYFSETQRNKGNFPGRFSGRQFSNSRSEMNVSTLELGDSALYLCSSSLVSGGGNYGYTFGSGTRLTVV.

This clonotype was detected only a few times. J is TRBJ2-7 and V is TRBV29-1, with D possibly called TRBD1 or TRBD2 (7 bases each). The germline V and J ends were trimmed by 7 bases and 3 bases, with 13 bases remaining between them. CDR1 SQVTM and CDR2 ANQGSEA come from the germline V gene. The CDR3 length is 12 residues. The CDR3 loop reads CSGQGGIYEQYF. The DNA of the CDR3 is TGCAGCGGTCAGGGGGGGATCTACGAGCAGTACTTC.

This clonotype was observed at least ten times. V is TRBV15 and J is TRBJ2-6, with D hard to call. The germline V and J ends were trimmed by 3 bases and 2 bases, with 5 bases remaining between them. This CDR3 has 14 residues. Germline CDR1 and CDR2: LNHNV and YYDKDF (reference sequence). Here the CDR3 reads CATSSMTGANVLTF. CDR3 coding DNA: TGTGCCACCAGCAGTATGACTGGGGCCAACGTCCTGACTTTC. The whole variable domain, remainder taken from reference TRBV15 and TRBJ2-6, is DAMVIQNPRYQVTQFGKPVTLSCSQTLNHNVMYWYQQKSSQAPKLLFHYYDKDFNNEADTPDNFQSRRPNTSFCFLDIRSPGLGDTAMYLCATSSMTGANVLTFGAGSRLTVL.